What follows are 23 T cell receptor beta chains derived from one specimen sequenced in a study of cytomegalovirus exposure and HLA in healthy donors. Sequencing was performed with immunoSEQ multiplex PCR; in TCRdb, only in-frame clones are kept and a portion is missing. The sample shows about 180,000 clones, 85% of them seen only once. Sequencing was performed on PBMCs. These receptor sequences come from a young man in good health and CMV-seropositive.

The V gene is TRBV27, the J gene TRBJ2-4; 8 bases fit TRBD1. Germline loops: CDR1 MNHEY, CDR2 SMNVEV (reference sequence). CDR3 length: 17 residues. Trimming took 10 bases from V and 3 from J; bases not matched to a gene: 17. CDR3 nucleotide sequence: TGTGCCATCATAACCAGGGGGCGCGGAGAGGACAAAAACATTCAGTACTTC. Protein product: CAIITRGRGEDKNIQYF.

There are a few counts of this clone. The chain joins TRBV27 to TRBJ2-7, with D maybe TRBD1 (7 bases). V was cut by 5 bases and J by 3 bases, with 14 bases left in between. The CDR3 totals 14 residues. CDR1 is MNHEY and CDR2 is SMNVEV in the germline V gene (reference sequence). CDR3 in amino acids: CASSARQGGYEQYF. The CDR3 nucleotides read TGTGCCAGCAGTGCCAGACAGGGAGGCTACGAGCAGTACTTC.

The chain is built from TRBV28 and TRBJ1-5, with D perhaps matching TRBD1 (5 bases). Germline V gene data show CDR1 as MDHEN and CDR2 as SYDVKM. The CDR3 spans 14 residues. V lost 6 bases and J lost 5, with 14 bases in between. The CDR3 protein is CASRLGTVDQPQHF. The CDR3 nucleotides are TGTGCCAGCAGACTGGGGACTGTAGATCAGCCCCAGCATTTT.

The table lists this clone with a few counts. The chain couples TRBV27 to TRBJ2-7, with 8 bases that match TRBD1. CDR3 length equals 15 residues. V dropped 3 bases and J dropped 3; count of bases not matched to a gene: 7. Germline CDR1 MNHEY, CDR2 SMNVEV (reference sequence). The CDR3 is CASSFSGTGGYEQYF. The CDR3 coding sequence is TGTGCCAGCAGTTTCTCCGGTACAGGGGGCTACGAGCAGTACTTC.

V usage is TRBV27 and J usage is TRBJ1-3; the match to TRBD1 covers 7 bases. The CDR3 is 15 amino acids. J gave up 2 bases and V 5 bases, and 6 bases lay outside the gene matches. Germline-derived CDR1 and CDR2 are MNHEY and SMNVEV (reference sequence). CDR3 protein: CASSITGAAGNTIYF. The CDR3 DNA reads TGTGCCAGCAGTATCACAGGGGCAGCTGGAAACACCATATATTTT.

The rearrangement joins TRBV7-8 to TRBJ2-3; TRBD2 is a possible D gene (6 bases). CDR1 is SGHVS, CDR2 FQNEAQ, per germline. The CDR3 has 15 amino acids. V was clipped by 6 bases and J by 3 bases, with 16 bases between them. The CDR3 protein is CASSSWGVGTDTQYF. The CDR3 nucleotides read TGTGCCAGCAGTTCTTGGGGGGTAGGGACAGATACGCAGTATTTT.

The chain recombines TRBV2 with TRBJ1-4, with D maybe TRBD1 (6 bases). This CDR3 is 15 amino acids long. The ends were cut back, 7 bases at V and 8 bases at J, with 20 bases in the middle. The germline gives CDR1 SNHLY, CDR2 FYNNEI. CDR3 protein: CASNEGRGYQEKLFF. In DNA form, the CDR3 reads TGTGCCAGCAACGAGGGCAGGGGTTATCAAGAAAAACTGTTTTTT.

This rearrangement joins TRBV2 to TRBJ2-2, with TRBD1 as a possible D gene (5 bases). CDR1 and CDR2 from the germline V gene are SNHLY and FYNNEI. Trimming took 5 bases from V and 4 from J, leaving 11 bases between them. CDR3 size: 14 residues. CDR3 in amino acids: CASSFDSSTGELFF. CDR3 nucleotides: TGTGCCAGCAGTTTCGACAGCAGCACCGGGGAGCTGTTTTTT.

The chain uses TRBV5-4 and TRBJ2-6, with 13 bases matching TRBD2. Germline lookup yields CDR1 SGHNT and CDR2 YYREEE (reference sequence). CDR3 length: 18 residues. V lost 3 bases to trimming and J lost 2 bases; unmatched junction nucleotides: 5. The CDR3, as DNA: TGTGCCAGCAGCTCCTGGACTAGCGGGAGAGCTGGGGCCAACGTCCTGACTTTC. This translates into CASSSWTSGRAGANVLTF.

CDR3 coding DNA: TGTGCCAGCAGTGAAGAGCGGAATGAGCAGTTCTTC. Residues: CASSEERNEQFF. This sequence joins TRBV6-1 and TRBJ2-1, with D possibly being TRBD2 (5 bases). Germline V gene data show CDR1 as MNHNS and CDR2 as SASEGT. The ends were cut back, 1 base at V and 7 bases at J, with 5 bases in the middle. The CDR3 runs 12 residues.

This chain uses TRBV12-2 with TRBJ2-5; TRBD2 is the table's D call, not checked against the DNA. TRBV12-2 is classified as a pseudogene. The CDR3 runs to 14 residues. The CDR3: CASRLLAKEETQYF. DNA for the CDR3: TGTGCAAGTCGCCTTCTAGCCAAAGAAGAGACCCAGTACTTC.

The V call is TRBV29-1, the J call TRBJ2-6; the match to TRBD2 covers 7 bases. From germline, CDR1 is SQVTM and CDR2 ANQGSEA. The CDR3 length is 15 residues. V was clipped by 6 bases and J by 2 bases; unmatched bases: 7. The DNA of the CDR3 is TGCAGCGTGGGAGACGCGGGGGCTGGGGCCAACGTCCTGACTTTC. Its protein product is CSVGDAGAGANVLTF.

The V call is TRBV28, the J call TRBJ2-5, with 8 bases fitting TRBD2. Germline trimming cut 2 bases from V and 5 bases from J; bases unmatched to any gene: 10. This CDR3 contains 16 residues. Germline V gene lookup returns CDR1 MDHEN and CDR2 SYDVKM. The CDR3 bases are TGTGCCAGCAGTTTACAAGTCGGGGGGGCCGGTGAGACCCAGTACTTC. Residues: CASSLQVGGAGETQYF.

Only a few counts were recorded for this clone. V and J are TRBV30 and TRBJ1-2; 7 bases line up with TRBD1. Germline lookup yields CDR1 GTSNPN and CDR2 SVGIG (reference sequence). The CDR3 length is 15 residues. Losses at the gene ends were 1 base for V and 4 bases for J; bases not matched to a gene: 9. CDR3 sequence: CAWSGKQGLFYGYTF. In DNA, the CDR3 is TGTGCCTGGAGTGGGAAACAGGGGCTCTTCTATGGCTACACCTTC.

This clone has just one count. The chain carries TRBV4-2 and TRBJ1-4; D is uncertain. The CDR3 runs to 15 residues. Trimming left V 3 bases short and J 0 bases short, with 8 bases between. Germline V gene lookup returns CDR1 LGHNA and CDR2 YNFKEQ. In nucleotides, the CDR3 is TGTGCCAGCAGCCAGTTAGAGGCAACTAATGAAAAACTGTTTTTT. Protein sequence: CASSQLEATNEKLFF.

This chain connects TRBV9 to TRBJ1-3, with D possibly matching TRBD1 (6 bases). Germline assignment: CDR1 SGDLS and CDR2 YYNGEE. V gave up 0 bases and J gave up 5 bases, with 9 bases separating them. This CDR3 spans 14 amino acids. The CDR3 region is CASSVDTGRNTIYF. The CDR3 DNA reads TGTGCCAGCAGCGTAGACACAGGGAGAAACACCATATATTTT.

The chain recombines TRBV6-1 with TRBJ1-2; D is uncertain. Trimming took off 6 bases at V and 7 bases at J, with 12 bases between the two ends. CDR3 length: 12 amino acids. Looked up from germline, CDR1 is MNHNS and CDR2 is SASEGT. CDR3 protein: CASSPDSGGYTF. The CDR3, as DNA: TGTGCCAGCAGCCCGGACTCGGGTGGCTACACCTTC.

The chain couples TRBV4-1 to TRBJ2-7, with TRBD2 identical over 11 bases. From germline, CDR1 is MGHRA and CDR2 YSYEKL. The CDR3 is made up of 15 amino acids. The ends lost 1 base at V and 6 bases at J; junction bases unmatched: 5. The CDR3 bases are TGCGCCAGCAGCCAAGGATCTAGCGGGGGGTCCGAGCAGTACTTC. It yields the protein CASSQGSSGGSEQYF.

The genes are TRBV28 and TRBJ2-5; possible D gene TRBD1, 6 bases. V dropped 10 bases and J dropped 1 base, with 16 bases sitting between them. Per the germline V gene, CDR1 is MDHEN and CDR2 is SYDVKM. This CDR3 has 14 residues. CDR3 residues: CATRGQGIQETQYF. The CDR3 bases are TGTGCCACCAGGGGTCAGGGTATCCAAGAGACCCAGTACTTC.

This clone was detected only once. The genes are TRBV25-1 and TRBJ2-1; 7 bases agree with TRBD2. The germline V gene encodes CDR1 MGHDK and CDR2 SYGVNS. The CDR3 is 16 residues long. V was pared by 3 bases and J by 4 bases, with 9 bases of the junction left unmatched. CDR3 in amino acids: CASSDSGGSRYNEQFF. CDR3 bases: TGTGCCAGCAGTGACTCCGGCGGGAGCAGGTACAATGAGCAGTTCTTC.

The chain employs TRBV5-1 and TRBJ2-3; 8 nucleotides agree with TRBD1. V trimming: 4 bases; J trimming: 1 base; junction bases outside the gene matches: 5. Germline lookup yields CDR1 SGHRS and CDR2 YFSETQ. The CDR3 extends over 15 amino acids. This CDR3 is CASSGQGAGTDTQYF. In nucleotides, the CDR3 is TGCGCCAGCAGCGGCCAGGGGGCGGGCACAGATACGCAGTATTTT.

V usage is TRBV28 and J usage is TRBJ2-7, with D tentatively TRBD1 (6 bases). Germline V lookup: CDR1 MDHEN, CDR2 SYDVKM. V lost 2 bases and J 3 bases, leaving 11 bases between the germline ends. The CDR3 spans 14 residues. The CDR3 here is CASSLRGFLYEQYF. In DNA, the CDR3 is TGTGCCAGCAGTTTAAGGGGGTTCCTCTACGAGCAGTACTTC.

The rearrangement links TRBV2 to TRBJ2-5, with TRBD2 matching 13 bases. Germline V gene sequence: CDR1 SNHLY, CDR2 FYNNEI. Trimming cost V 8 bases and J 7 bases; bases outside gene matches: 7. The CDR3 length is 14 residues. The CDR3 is CASVRTSGSGTQYF. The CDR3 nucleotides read TGTGCCAGCGTCAGGACTAGCGGGAGTGGGACCCAGTACTTC.